This TCR beta chain was captured by sequencing in a study of molecular identifiers for immune sequencing clone quantification. This clonotype was detected ten times or more. The antigen is unknown. Deletions cut 8 bases from V and 0 bases from J, with 22 bases between. The CDR3 covers 17 residues. Germline CDR1 SNHLY, CDR2 FYNNEI. The use of previously described methods and listed TCR primers produced the bulk TCR libraries. TCRdb re-called the PCR reads with MiXCR, one entry per CDR3 protein. The sample includes fewer than 100,000 distinct CDR3 sequences, around 20% seen only once; the top ten take about 0.95%. Study-level points and caveats: Clones that exceeded 20 RNA copies held over 99% of effector molecules, yet under 1% in naive cells.

Sorting selected naive CD8 T cells with a CD8+CD4-CCR7+CD45RA+ phenotype. The source is a human donor in good health. Some libraries in this study had Jurkat cell RNA spiked in. Sequencing used naive CD8+ T cells from blood, with Jurkat cell RNA spiked in. Subset: FACS-sorted CD8+CD4-CCR7+CD45RA+ naive T cells. V usage is TRBV2 and J usage is TRBJ1-2; unclear D gene. This chain's CDR3 is CASLSGLLVPANYGYTF. The CDR3 DNA reads TGTGCCAGCCTGAGTGGTTTGTTGGTTCCGGCTAACTATGGCTACACCTTC.